This T cell receptor beta chain was recovered during a study of blood T cell repertoires in COVID-19 (dated by TCRdb to the early 2020s). In terms of the full investigation: The collaborator samples originated in the United States, Italy and Spain and spanned the acute and convalescent phases of COVID-19. The prospective study material was composed of cDNA or gDNA derived from T cells, B-cell-depleted T cells, or PBMCs. Deeply sampled blood TCRbeta repertoires from subjects exposed to, actively infected with, or recovered from COVID-19 were included in the dataset. The repertoires were made available in a free public database intended to serve as a resource for research on the immune response to SARS-CoV-2. The samples were drawn from two sources: the first 160 participants of the ongoing ImmuneRACE study, and 1,254 subjects contributed by 6 global collaborators. Sample metadata almost always included a de-identified subject ID, COVID-19 status, age in years and sex. Where HLA class I and class II types were available, the types were taken from metadata supplied by the sample provider, not from assay-based typing. Study-wide findings and limitations: Clinical and demographic metadata were provided uncurated, with the amount varying by source and participant.

From a lookup of the germline V gene, CDR1 and CDR2 are SGHTA and FQGNSA. The V end loses 3 bases and the J end loses 7 bases, and a stretch of 6 bases separates them. The CDR3 starts with the cysteine, ends with the phenylalanine, and has 12 residues. Kept here is only the CDR3 DNA, which spans 36 bases and is read in frame from base 1. Points on this clone: Its antigen is still unknown. No much larger clone exists at a distance of one base, and base qualities are not known.

TCRbeta CDR3 regions were amplified from genomic DNA using the immunoSEQ Assay, a bias-controlled multiplex PCR. In the authors' own workflow: The number of nucleated cells in each sample was estimated by amplification of reference gene primers within the assay. To quantify the absolute abundance of each unique TCRbeta CDR3 rearrangement, sequence reads were collapsed and filtered. For each sample, productive Simpson clonality was calculated as the square root of Simpson's diversity index over productive rearrangements. In its TCRdb copy, this immuneACCESS table keeps in-frame sequences only and misses some clones. Where compared with another copy, unresolved V genes explain less than half of these, and the others have no known cause. V, J and clone size are taken as reported in that table, and D and trimming were inferred from the DNA itself. In all, the sample holds around 700,000 clones, and over 80% of those were seen once. The top ten constitute 0.2% to 0.3% of the sample.

Collaborating institutions collected whole blood in K2EDTA tubes following their own protocols. Collaborator samples were shipped for TCRbeta analysis as frozen whole blood, isolated PBMCs, or DNA extracted from either sample type. This receptor was taken from a young woman with acute or convalescent COVID-19. The chain was built from TRBV7-2 and TRBJ1-4, with a tentative D gene TRBD1 over 6 matching bases. Source material: peripheral blood. This receptor carries the CDR3 CASSFRGEKLFF. The DNA sequence is as follows: TGTGCCAGCAGCTTCAGGGGTGAAAAACTGTTTTTT.